Below are 12 T cell receptor beta chains sequenced from a single sample in a study of T-cell reconstitution after alpha-beta-depleted transplantation in children. Unique molecular identifiers were incorporated when the TCRbeta library was constructed. Using its own MiXCR run on the PCR reads, TCRdb lists one record per CDR3 protein. The sample yields about 230,000 distinct CDR3 sequences, approximately 9% seen once. The sequencing used PBMCs from the stem cell graft donor, collected from the stem cell graft. Every receptor here comes from a human donor who donated a stem cell graft to a child with acute lymphoblastic leukemia.

The chain couples TRBV11-2 to TRBJ2-3, with D hard to call. V lost 4 bases, J lost 6 bases, and 11 bases lay in between. The CDR3 runs to 13 residues. The V gene's germline CDR1 is SGHAT and CDR2 FQNNGV. The CDR3 loop reads CASSSSPRDTQYF. CDR3 coding DNA: TGTGCCAGCAGCTCGAGCCCTAGGGATACGCAGTATTTT.

In this sample, this clonotype turned up many times. In nucleotides, the CDR3 is TGTGCCAGCAGTTTATGGATCGCGGGACAGGGAAGGGACGAGCAGTACTTC. As protein: CASSLWIAGQGRDEQYF. The genes are TRBV12-3 or TRBV12-4 and TRBJ2-7; 9 positions match TRBD1. Germline trimming cut 2 bases from V and 5 bases from J; bases unmatched to any gene: 13. The CDR3 length is 17 residues.

This clonotype was seen at least ten times. The chain joins TRBV15 to TRBJ2-3, with D perhaps given as TRBD1 or TRBD2 (6 bases each). CDR1 and CDR2 from the germline V gene are LNHNV and YYDKDF (reference sequence). The CDR3 length is 13 residues. With 5 bases removed from V and 6 bases from J, the gap between germline ends came to 12 bases. The CDR3 DNA reads TGTGCCACCAGCGTCGGGGGCTGGGATACGCAGTATTTT. Amino acid sequence: CATSVGGWDTQYF.

In this sample, this clonotype turned up many times. J is TRBJ2-1 and V is TRBV9; a weak D match, TRBD1 (6 bases). The CDR3 spans 16 residues. Germline lookup yields CDR1 SGDLS and CDR2 YYNGEE. Trimming took off 0 bases at V and 5 bases at J, with 15 bases between the two ends. CDR3 nucleotides: TGTGCCAGCAGCGTAGACCCCAGGGGTAAAAACAATGAGCAGTTCTTC. Protein product: CASSVDPRGKNNEQFF.

In its sample, this clonotype was seen many times. This sequence joins TRBV27 and TRBJ2-7, with 7 bases fitting TRBD2. Per the germline V gene, CDR1 is MNHEY and CDR2 is SMNVEV (reference sequence). CDR3 size: 16 residues. The J segment lost 3 bases and the V segment lost 5 bases, leaving 13 bases of the junction unmatched. Here the CDR3 reads CASSKNPGRVSYEQYF. In nucleotides, the CDR3 is TGTGCCAGCAGTAAAAACCCGGGGAGGGTCAGCTACGAGCAGTACTTC.

This clonotype occurred a few times. The chain combines TRBV7-2 with TRBJ2-7, with 9 nucleotides matching TRBD1. The trim removed 3 bases at V and 4 bases at J, leaving 4 bases unmatched. This CDR3 comprises 14 residues. Germline assignment: CDR1 SGHTA and CDR2 FQGNSA. The CDR3 DNA sequence: TGTGCCAGCAGCTTCGCGACAGGGGGATACGAGCAGTACTTC. Its translation is CASSFATGGYEQYF.

The J gene is TRBJ1-5, the V gene TRBV7-2; 9 nucleotides align to TRBD1. This CDR3 has 15 residues. Germline assignment: CDR1 SGHTA and CDR2 FQGNSA. The V gene end was trimmed by 5 bases and the J gene end by 7 bases; junction bases not matched to a gene: 9. CDR3: CASSPGTGTGQPQHF. The CDR3 DNA reads as TGTGCCAGCAGCCCCGGGACAGGGACTGGGCAGCCCCAGCATTTT.

The chain uses TRBV27 and TRBJ2-7; D possibly corresponds to TRBD1 (7 bases). This CDR3 is built from 14 residues. Germline loops: CDR1 MNHEY, CDR2 SMNVEV (reference sequence). V gave up 8 bases and J gave up 3 bases, with 17 bases separating them. CDR3 DNA sequence: TGTGCCAGCGGAACAGGGGACGGGAGCTACGAGCAGTACTTC. This translates into CASGTGDGSYEQYF.

The chain has TRBV6-2 or TRBV6-3 and TRBJ1-6, with D perhaps TRBD1 (6 bases). The CDR3 is 14 residues long. V lost 7 bases and J 7 bases, leaving 14 bases between the germline ends. Germline loops: CDR1 MNHEY, CDR2 SVGEGT. The CDR3 coding sequence is TGTGCCAGCAACAGGGAGATTGGAAATTCACCCCTCCACTTT. Encoded protein: CASNREIGNSPLHF.

This clonotype was observed many times. DNA of the CDR3: TGCAGCGTTGGGGGGACTAGCGGGGCAAACACCGGGGAGCTGTTTTTT. Residues: CSVGGTSGANTGELFF. The rearrangement links TRBV29-1 to TRBJ2-2; 13 bases match TRBD2. This CDR3 spans 16 amino acids. The V gene end was trimmed by 4 bases and the J gene end by 2 bases; junction bases not matched to a gene: 4. Germline CDR1 is SQVTM and CDR2 is ANQGSEA.

This clonotype was observed many times. J is TRBJ1-4 and V is TRBV29-1; D possibly corresponds to TRBD1 (5 bases). Looked up from germline, CDR1 is SQVTM and CDR2 is ANQGSEA. V was trimmed by 7 bases and J by 4 bases, leaving 10 bases between them. The CDR3 spans 12 residues. The CDR3 coding sequence is TGCAGCGGAGGGGATCATAATGAAAAACTGTTTTTT. Encoded protein: CSGGDHNEKLFF.

This clonotype was seen a handful of times. The J gene is TRBJ1-2, the V gene TRBV5-4; D ambiguous. The CDR3 extends over 15 amino acids. From germline, CDR1 is SGHNT and CDR2 YYREEE (reference sequence). Trimming pared 0 bases from V and 5 bases from J, leaving 14 bases between. CDR3 loop: CASSLAGLASYGYTF. The CDR3 DNA reads as TGTGCCAGCAGCTTGGCCGGGCTTGCCTCTTATGGCTACACCTTC.